This T cell receptor beta chain was recorded in a study of cytomegalovirus exposure and HLA in healthy donors. Whole-study results and caveats: Most sequenced TCRs were rare (though some public TCRs occurred in many donors).

Using immunoSEQ multiplex PCR, the repertoire was profiled, and TCRdb retains in-frame clones only, with some absent. The table has about 280,000 clones, 88% seen once; the top ten hold approximately 0.9%. As for this clone: The antigen remains undetermined.

Germline V gene sequence: CDR1 MNHEY, CDR2 SMNVEV (reference sequence). CDR3 length: 13 amino acids. V lost 5 bases to trimming and J lost 15 bases; unmatched junction nucleotides: 10. The chain links TRBV27 to TRBJ2-1; 10 positions agree with TRBD2. Input material: PBMCs. The clonotype originates from a woman aged 18-30 years in good health and CMV-seronegative. CDR3 nucleotide sequence: TGTGCCAGCAGTAGTCGCCTAGCGGGAGATCCGTTCTTC. As protein: CASSSRLAGDPFF.